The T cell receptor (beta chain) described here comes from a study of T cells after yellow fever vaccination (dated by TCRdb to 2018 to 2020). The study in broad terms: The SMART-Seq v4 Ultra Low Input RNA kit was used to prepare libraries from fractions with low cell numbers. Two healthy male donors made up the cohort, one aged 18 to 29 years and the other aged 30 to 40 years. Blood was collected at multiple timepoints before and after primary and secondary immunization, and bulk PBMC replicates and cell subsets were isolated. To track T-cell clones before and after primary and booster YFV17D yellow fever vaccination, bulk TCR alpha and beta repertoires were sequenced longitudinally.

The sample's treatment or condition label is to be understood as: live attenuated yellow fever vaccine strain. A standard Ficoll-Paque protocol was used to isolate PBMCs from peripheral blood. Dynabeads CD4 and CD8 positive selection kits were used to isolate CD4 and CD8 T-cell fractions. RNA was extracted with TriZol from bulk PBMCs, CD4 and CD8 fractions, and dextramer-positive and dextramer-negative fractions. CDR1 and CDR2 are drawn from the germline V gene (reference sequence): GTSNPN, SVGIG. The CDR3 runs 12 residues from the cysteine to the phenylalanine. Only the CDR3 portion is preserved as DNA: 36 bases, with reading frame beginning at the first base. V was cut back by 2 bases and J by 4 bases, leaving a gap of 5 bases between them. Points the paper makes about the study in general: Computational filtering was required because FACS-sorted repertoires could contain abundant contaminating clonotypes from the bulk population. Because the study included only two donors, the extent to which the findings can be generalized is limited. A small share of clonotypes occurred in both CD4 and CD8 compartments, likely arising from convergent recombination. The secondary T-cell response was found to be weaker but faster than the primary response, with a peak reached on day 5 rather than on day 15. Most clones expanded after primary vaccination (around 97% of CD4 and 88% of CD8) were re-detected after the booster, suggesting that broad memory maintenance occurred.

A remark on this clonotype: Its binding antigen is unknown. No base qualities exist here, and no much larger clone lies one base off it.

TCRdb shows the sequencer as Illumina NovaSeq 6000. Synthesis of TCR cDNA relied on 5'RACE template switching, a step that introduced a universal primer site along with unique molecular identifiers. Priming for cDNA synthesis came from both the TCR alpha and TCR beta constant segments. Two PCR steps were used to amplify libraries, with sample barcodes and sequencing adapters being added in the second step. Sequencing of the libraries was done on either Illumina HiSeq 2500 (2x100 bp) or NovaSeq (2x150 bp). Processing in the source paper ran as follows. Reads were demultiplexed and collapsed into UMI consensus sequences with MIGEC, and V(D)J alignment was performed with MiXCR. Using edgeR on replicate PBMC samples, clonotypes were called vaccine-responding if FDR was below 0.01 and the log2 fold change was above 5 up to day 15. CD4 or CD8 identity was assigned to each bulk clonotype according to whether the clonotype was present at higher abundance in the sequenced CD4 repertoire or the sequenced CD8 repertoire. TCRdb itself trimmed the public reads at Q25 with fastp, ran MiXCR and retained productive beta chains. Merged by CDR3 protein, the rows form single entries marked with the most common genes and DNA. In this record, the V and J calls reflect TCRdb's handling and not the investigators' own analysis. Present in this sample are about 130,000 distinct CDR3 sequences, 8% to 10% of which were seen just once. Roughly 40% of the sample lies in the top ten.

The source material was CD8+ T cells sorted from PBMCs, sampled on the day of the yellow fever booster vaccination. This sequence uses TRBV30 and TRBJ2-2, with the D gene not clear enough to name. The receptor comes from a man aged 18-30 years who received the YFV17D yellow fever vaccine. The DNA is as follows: TGTGCCTGGAGTAGTGGCACCGGGGAGCTGTTTTTT. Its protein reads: CAWSSGTGELFF.